Described below is a single T cell receptor (beta chain) sequence and its context. This entry is derived from a study of OX40 agonist ivuxolimab in advanced cancers. Produced via immunoSEQ multiplex PCR; TCRdb's table is partial and in-frame only. This table holds just under 55,000 clones, 80% found once. V was clipped by 3 bases and J by 5 bases, with 14 bases between them. The CDR3 extends over 15 amino acids. From germline, CDR1 is SGHTA and CDR2 FQGNSA. The chain couples TRBV7-2 to TRBJ1-5; possibly TRBD1 for D (6 bases). The sequenced sample was CD4+ or CD8+ T cells sorted from blood, obtained in a trial of the OX40 agonist ivuxolimab. This TCR was sampled from an adult with an advanced solid tumor such as melanoma, head and neck, liver or kidney cancer. CDR3 protein: CASSFGISGDQPQHF. CDR3 nucleotide sequence: TGTGCCAGCAGCTTCGGGATATCAGGGGATCAGCCCCAGCATTTT.